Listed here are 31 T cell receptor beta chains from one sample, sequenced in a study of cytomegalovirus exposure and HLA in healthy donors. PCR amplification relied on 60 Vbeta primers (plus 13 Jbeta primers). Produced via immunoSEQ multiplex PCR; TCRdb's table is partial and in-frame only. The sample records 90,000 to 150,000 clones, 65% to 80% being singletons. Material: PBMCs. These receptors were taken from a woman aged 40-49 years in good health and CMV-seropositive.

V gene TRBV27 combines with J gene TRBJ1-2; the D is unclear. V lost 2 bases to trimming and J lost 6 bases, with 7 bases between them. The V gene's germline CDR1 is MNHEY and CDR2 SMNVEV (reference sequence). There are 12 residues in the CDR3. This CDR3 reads CASSLVQDGYTF. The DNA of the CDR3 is TGTGCCAGCAGTTTAGTTCAGGATGGCTACACCTTC.

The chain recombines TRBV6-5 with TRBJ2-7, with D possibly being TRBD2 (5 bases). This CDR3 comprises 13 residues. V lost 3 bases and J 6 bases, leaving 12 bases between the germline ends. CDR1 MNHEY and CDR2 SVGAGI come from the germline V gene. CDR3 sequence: CASSYFGRGEQYF. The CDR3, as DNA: TGTGCCAGCAGTTATTTCGGCCGGGGCGAGCAGTACTTC.

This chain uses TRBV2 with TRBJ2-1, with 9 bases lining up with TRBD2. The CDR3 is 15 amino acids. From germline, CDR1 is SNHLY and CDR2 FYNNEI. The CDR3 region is CAGAPRGGPYNEQFF. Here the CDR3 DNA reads TGTGCGGGTGCTCCGCGGGGGGGACCCTACAATGAGCAGTTCTTC.

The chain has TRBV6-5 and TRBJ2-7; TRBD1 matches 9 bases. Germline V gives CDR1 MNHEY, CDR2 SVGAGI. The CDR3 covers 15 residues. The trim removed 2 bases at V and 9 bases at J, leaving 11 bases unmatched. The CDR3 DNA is TGTGCCAGCAGTTACGACGGACAGGGGTTTCCGGCGCAGTACTTC. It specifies CASSYDGQGFPAQYF.

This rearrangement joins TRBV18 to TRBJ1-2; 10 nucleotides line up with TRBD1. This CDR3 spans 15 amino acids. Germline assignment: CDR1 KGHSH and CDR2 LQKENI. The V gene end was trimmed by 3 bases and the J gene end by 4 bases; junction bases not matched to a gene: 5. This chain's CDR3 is CASSPGTGVAYGYTF. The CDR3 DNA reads TGTGCCAGCTCACCCGGGACAGGGGTGGCCTATGGCTACACCTTC.

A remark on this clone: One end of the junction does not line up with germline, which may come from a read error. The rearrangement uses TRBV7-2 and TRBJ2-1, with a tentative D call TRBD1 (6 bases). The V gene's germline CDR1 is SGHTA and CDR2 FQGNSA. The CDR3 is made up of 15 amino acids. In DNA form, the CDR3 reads TGTGCCAGCAGCTCGAGCCGGGACACGACATCGACTGGGCTCTTC. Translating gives CASSSSRDTTSTGLF.

CDR3 region: CASSTANTGELFF. CDR3 coding DNA: TGTGCCAGCTCGACTGCGAACACCGGGGAGCTGTTTTTT. V usage is TRBV18 and J usage is TRBJ2-2; D gene ambiguous. CDR3 length: 13 residues. Germline V CDR1 and CDR2: KGHSH, LQKENI. V lost 6 bases and J 0 bases, leaving 5 bases between the germline ends.

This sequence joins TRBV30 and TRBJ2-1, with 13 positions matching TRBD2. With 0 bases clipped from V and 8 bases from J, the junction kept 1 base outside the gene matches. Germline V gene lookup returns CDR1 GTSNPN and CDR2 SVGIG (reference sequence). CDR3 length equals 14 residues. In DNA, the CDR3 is TGTGCCTGGAGTGTACTAGCGGGGGGGTATGAGCAGTTCTTC. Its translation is CAWSVLAGGYEQFF.

CDR3 residues: CASSQGPSINSGNTIYF. The CDR3 DNA reads as TGCGCCAGCAGCCAAGGTCCTTCTATAAACTCTGGAAACACCATATATTTT. J is TRBJ1-3 and V is TRBV4-3, with D unresolved. The CDR3 spans 17 residues. Trimming took 1 base from V and 0 from J, leaving 13 bases between them. Per the germline V gene, CDR1 is LGHNA and CDR2 is YSLEER.

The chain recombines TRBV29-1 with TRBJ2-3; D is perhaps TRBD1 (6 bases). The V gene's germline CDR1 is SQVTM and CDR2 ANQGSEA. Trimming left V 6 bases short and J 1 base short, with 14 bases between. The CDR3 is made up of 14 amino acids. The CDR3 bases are TGCAGCGTGAACACAGGGTGGGGCACAGATACGCAGTATTTT. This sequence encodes CSVNTGWGTDTQYF.

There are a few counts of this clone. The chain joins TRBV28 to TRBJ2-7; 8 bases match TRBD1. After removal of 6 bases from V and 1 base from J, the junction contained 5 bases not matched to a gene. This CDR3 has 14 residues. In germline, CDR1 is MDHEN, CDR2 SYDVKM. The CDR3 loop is CASRGTGWSYEQYF. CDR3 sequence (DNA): TGTGCCAGCAGAGGGACAGGATGGTCCTACGAGCAGTACTTC.

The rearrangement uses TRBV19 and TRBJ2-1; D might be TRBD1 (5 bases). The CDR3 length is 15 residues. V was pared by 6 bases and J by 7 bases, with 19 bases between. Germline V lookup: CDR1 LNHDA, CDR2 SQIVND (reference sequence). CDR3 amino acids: CASRGVATSENEQFF. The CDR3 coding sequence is TGTGCCAGTAGAGGGGTGGCTACCTCTGAGAATGAGCAGTTCTTC.

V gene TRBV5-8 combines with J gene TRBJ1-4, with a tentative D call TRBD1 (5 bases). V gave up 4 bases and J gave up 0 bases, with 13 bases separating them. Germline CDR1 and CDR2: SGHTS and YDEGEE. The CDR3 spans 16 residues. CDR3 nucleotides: TGTGCCAGCAGCCGGCGGGGAGGGGCAACTAATGAAAAACTGTTTTTT. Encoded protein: CASSRRGGATNEKLFF.

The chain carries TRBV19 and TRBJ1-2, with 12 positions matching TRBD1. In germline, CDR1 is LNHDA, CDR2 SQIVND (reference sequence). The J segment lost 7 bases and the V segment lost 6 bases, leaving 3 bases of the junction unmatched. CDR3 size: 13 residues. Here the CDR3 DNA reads TGTGCCAGTAGGGGGACAGGGGGCGCTGGCTACACCTTC. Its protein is CASRGTGGAGYTF. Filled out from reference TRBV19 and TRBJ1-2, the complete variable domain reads DGGITQSPKYLFRKEGQNVTLSCEQNLNHDAMYWYRQDPGQGLRLIYYSQIVNDFQKGDIAEGYSVSREKKESFPLTVTSAQKNPTAFYLCASRGTGGAGYTFGSGTRLTVV.

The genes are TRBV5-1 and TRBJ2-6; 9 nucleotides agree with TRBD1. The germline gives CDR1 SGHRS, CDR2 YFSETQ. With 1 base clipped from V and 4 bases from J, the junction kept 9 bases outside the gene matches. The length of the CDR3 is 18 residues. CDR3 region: CASSLRGQGLQGANVLTF. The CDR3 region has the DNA TGCGCCAGCAGCTTGCGAGGACAGGGGCTACAGGGGGCCAACGTCCTGACTTTC.

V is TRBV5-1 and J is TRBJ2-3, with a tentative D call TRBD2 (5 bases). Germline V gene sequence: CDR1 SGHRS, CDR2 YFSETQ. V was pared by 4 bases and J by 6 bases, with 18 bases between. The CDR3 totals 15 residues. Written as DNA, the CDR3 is TGCGCCAGCAGCCGCCGGGGAGATACAACGGATACGCAGTATTTT. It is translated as CASSRRGDTTDTQYF.

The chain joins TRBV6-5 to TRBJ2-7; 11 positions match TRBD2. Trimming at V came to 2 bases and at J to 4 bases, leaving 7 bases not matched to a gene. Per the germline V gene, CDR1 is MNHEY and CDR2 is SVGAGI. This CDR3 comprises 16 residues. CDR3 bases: TGTGCCAGCAGTTACACCGTACTAGCGGGAGCTTACGAGCAGTACTTC. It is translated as CASSYTVLAGAYEQYF.

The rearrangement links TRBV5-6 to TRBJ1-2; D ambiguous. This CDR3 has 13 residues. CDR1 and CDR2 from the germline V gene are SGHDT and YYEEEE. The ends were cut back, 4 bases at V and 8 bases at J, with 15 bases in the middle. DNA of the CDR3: TGTGCCAGCAGCCCCCGCGAGGTTGCGGGCTACACCTTC. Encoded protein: CASSPREVAGYTF.

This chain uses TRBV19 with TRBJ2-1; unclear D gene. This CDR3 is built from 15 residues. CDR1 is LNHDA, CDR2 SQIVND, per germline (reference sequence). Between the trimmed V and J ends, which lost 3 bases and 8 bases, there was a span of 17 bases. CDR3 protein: CASSIRFERIDEQFF. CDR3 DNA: TGTGCCAGTAGTATTCGATTCGAGAGAATCGATGAGCAGTTCTTC.

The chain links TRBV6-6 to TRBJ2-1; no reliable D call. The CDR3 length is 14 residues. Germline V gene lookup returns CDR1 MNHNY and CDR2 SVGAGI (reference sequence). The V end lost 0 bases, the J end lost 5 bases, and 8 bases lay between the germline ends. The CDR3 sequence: CASSYSPGHNEQFF. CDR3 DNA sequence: TGTGCCAGCAGTTACTCTCCGGGTCACAATGAGCAGTTCTTC.

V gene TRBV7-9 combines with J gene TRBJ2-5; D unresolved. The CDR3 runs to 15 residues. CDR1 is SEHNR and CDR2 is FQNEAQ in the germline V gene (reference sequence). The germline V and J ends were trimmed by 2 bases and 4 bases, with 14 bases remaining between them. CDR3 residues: CASSLFIGALETQYF. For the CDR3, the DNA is TGTGCCAGCAGCTTATTCATCGGAGCCCTAGAGACCCAGTACTTC.

The CDR3 region has the DNA TGCAGCGTTGAGGCCCCGGGTACGGTCTATGGCTACACCTTC. It specifies CSVEAPGTVYGYTF. The chain combines TRBV29-1 with TRBJ1-2; D gene unclear. The CDR3 is 14 residues long. Germline V gives CDR1 SQVTM, CDR2 ANQGSEA. V was shortened by 3 bases and J by 4 bases, with 15 bases between the two germline ends. The complete variable domain, with remaining parts taken from reference TRBV29-1 and TRBJ1-2, reads SAVISQKPSRDICQRGTSLTIQCQVDSQVTMMFWYRQQPGQSLTLIATANQGSEATYESGFVIDKFPISRPNLTFSTLTVSNMSPEDSSIYLCSVEAPGTVYGYTFGSGTRLTVV.

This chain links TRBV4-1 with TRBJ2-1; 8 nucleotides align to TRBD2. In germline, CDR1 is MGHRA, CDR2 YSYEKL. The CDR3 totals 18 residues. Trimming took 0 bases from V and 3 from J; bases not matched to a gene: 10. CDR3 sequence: CASSQELGGSGGYNEQFF. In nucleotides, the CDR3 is TGCGCCAGCAGCCAAGAGTTAGGAGGGAGCGGGGGCTACAATGAGCAGTTCTTC.

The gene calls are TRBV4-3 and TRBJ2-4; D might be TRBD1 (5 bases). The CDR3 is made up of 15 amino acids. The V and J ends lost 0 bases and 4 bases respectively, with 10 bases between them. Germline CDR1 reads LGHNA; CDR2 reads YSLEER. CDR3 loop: CASSQDDREKNIQYF. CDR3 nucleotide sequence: TGCGCCAGCAGCCAAGACGACAGAGAGAAAAACATTCAGTACTTC.

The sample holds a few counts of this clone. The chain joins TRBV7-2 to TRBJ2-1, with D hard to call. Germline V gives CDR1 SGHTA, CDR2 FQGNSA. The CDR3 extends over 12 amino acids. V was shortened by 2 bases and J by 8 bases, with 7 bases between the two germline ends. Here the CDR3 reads CASSLSIHEQFF. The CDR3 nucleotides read TGTGCCAGCAGCTTATCTATCCATGAGCAGTTCTTC.

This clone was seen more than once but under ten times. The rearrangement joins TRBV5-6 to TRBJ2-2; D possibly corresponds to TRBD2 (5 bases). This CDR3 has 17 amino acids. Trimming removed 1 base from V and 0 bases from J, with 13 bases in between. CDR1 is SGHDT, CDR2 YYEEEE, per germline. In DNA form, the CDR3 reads TGTGCCAGCAGCTTGAATCCCCTGGAGGCGAACACCGGGGAGCTGTTTTTT. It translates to CASSLNPLEANTGELFF.

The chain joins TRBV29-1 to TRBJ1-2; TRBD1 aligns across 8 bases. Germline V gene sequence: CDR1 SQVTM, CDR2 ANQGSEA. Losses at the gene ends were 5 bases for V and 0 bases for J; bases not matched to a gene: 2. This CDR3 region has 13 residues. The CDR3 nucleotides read TGCAGCGTTTCAGGGGGCTCTAACTATGGCTACACCTTC. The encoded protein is CSVSGGSNYGYTF.

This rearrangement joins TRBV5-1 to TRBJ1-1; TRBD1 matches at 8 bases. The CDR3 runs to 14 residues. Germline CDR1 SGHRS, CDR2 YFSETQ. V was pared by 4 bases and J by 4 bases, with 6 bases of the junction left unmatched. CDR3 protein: CASSVQGASTEAFF. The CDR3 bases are TGCGCCAGCAGCGTGCAGGGGGCGAGCACTGAAGCTTTCTTT.

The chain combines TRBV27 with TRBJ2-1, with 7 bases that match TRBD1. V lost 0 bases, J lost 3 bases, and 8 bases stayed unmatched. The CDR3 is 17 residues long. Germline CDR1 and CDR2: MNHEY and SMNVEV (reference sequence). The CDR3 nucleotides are TGTGCCAGCAGTTTATCGAATGGGGCAGGGGGCTACAATGAGCAGTTCTTC. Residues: CASSLSNGAGGYNEQFF.

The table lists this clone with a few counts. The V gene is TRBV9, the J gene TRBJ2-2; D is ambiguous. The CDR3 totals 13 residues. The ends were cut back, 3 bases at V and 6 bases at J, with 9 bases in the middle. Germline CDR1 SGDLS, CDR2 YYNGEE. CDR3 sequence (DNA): TGTGCCAGCAGCGCACTGGTGGCCGGGGAGCTGTTTTTT. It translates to CASSALVAGELFF. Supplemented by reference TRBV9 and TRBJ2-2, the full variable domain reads DSGVTQTPKHLITATGQRVTLRCSPRSGDLSVYWYQQSLDQGLQFLIQYYNGEERAKGNILERFSAQQFPDLHSELNLSSLELGDSALYFCASSALVAGELFFGEGSRLTVL.

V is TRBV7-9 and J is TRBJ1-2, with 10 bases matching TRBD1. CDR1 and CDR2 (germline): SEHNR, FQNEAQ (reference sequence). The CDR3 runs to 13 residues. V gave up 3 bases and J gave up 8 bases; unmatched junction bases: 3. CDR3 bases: TGTGCCAGCAGCTTTGGGACAGGGGACGGCTACACCTTC. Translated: CASSFGTGDGYTF.